This TCR beta chain stems from a study of identical twins. The V gene lost 0 bases and the J gene lost 6 bases, with 17 bases spanning the gap. Germline V gene sequence: CDR1 MNHNY, CDR2 SVGAGI (reference sequence). The CDR3 covers 16 residues. TCRdb used MiXCR to reprocess the 5' RACE reads, holding one entry per CDR3 protein. The sample yields around 1.7 million distinct CDR3 sequences, less than 40% seen once. This clonotype has just a few counts. Specimen: cord blood. V and J are TRBV6-6 and TRBJ1-2; D unclear. The receptor's source is a newborn girl in good health. The CDR3 bases are TGTGCCAGCAGTTACTCGGAGTTAACCCATTCAGATGGCTACACCTTC. Protein sequence: CASSYSELTHSDGYTF.